This entry lists 29 T cell receptor beta chains sequenced from one sample in a study of blood T cells in healthy people across ages. PCR was performed a second time for roughly 7 to 12 cycles using a sample-barcoded 5' primer and a J-beta primer mix. TCRdb called the 5' RACE reads again in MiXCR, with one record for every CDR3 protein. The repertoire consists of under 2 million distinct CDR3 sequences, with about 35% occurring once and the leading ten covering 11%. The sequencing input was blood. These receptors came from a young woman in good health.

About this clonotype itself: One end of the junction fails to match germline, which may point to a read error. This chain links TRBV10-3 with TRBJ2-1, with 9 positions matching TRBD1. This CDR3 region has 17 residues. Germline-derived CDR1 and CDR2 are ENHRY and SYGVKD. The CDR3 DNA reads as TGTGCCATCGGTGAGTGGCGCGGGGGACAGGGCCCAAATGAGCAGTTCTTC. Translating gives CAIGEWRGGQGPNEQFF.

This chain links TRBV20-1 with TRBJ1-2, with D possibly matching TRBD1 (6 bases). The CDR3 extends over 18 amino acids. V shed 0 bases and J shed 4 bases, with 24 bases lying between them. Looked up from germline, CDR1 is DFQATT and CDR2 is SNEGSKA (reference sequence). The CDR3 here is CSARDIETGLSPAYGYTF. The DNA of the CDR3 is TGCAGTGCTAGAGATATTGAGACAGGCCTTTCACCGGCCTATGGCTACACCTTC.

Concerning this clonotype: A read error may be the cause here, since a much bigger clone is one base away. The rearrangement uses TRBV3-1 and TRBJ1-1, with D unclear. Per germline, CDR1 LGHDT and CDR2 YNNKEL (reference sequence). This CDR3 spans 12 amino acids. Trimming left V 1 base short and J 4 bases short, with 4 bases between. The CDR3 loop is CASSQVTTEAFF. CDR3 in DNA: TGTGCCAGCAGCCAAGTGACCACTGAAGCTTTCTTT.

The chain recombines TRBV3-1 with TRBJ2-3; 7 bases agree with TRBD2. V was pared by 4 bases and J by 7 bases, with 11 bases of the junction left unmatched. This CDR3 has 15 residues. CDR1 and CDR2 (germline): LGHDT, YNNKEL (reference sequence). The CDR3 DNA reads TGTGCCAGCAGCCCTCTGTCGGGGAGGGGAAATACGCAGTATTTT. Protein: CASSPLSGRGNTQYF.

In its sample, this clonotype was seen a few times. The chain combines TRBV7-2 with TRBJ1-6, with 7 nucleotides matching TRBD1. Trimming at V came to 6 bases and at J to 0 bases, leaving 11 bases not matched to a gene. The CDR3 contains 18 residues. Germline CDR1 reads SGHTA; CDR2 reads FQGNSA. CDR3 coding DNA: TGTGCCAGCAGTCGCGGGACAGCTTATAGCTCCTATAATTCACCCCTCCACTTT. Translated: CASSRGTAYSSYNSPLHF.

The V and J genes are TRBV4-1 and TRBJ2-5; D is unresolved. The J call may be mistaken, given a closer DNA end match to TRBJ2-7. Looked up from germline, CDR1 is MGHRA and CDR2 is YSYEKL. The CDR3 length is 15 residues. The CDR3 DNA sequence: TGCGCCAGCAGCCAAGAATGGGCGGATTCCTACGAGCAGTACTTC. This encodes CASSQEWADSYEQYF.

Only a few counts were recorded for this clonotype. CDR3 nucleotide sequence: TGTGCCAGCAGCTACAATAACAGGGGGCGCGGCTACACCTTC. It is translated as CASSYNNRGRGYTF. The chain joins TRBV11-2 to TRBJ1-2, with 9 positions matching TRBD1. This CDR3 is built from 14 residues. Germline V gives CDR1 SGHAT, CDR2 FQNNGV. V shed 4 bases and J 8 bases; nucleotides not matched to a gene: 8.

This rearrangement joins TRBV7-9 to TRBJ1-4; D ambiguous. CDR1 SEHNR and CDR2 FQNEAQ come from the germline V gene (reference sequence). Trimming pared 0 bases from V and 1 base from J, leaving 6 bases between. CDR3 size: 15 residues. The CDR3 loop is CASSLALQTNEKLFF. As DNA, the CDR3 is TGTGCCAGCAGCTTAGCGTTGCAAACTAATGAAAAACTGTTTTTT.

Note on this clonotype: At one of its ends the junction is not consistent with the germline gene, which may arise from a read error. The chain has TRBV12-3 or TRBV12-4 and TRBJ1-1, with D unclear. The CDR3 totals 13 residues. The CDR3: CTSSSDFPLGAFF. CDR3 DNA sequence: TGTACCAGCAGTTCTGACTTCCCCTTAGGGGCTTTCTTT.

The chain employs TRBV2 and TRBJ1-2; D unclear. Looked up from germline, CDR1 is SNHLY and CDR2 is FYNNEI. The CDR3 has 14 residues. Trimming pared 3 bases from V and 9 bases from J, leaving 17 bases between. CDR3 protein: CASSDPTPRSSYTF. DNA for the CDR3: TGTGCCAGCAGTGACCCGACCCCGCGGTCGAGCTACACCTTC. The entire variable domain, with the rest obtained from reference TRBV2 and TRBJ1-2, is as follows: EPEVTQTPSHQVTQMGQEVILRCVPISNHLYFYWYRQILGQKVEFLVSFYNNEISEKSEIFDDQFSVERPDGSNFTLKIRSTKLEDSAMYFCASSDPTPRSSYTFGSGTRLTVV.

This clonotype was found many times. V gene TRBV10-3 combines with J gene TRBJ1-1, with TRBD1 matching over 8 bases. The CDR3 extends over 13 amino acids. Trimming cost V 4 bases and J 4 bases; bases outside gene matches: 2. In germline, CDR1 is ENHRY, CDR2 SYGVKD. In nucleotides, the CDR3 is TGTGCCATCAGTGCACAGGGGGTCACTGAAGCTTTCTTT. Residues: CAISAQGVTEAFF.

The rearrangement joins TRBV6-1 to TRBJ1-4; D remains ambiguous. Germline V gene lookup returns CDR1 MNHNS and CDR2 SASEGT. The V end was cut by 3 bases, the J end by 0 bases, with 14 bases between. The CDR3 totals 17 residues. In DNA form, the CDR3 reads TGTGCCAGCAGTGAGCCTCTCCCCCTTGCAACTAATGAAAAACTGTTTTTT. It translates to CASSEPLPLATNEKLFF.

This rearrangement joins TRBV27 to TRBJ2-4, with 9 nucleotides matching TRBD2. The germline V gene encodes CDR1 MNHEY and CDR2 SMNVEV (reference sequence). After removal of 5 bases from V and 9 bases from J, the junction contained 11 bases not matched to a gene. The CDR3 is made up of 15 amino acids. The CDR3 coding sequence is TGTGCCAGCAGTCCCGGGGTAGCGGGAGTGGGCATTCAGTACTTC. Its protein product is CASSPGVAGVGIQYF.

This clonotype was observed a handful of times. This chain joins TRBV3-1 and TRBJ2-5, with no clear D. The J call may be in error: the DNA end matches TRBJ2-7 better. Germline CDR1 and CDR2: LGHDT and YNNKEL (reference sequence). The CDR3 is made up of 17 amino acids. The CDR3: CASSQDGRVVGDGEQYF. The CDR3 DNA sequence: TGTGCCAGCAGCCAAGACGGTCGAGTAGTTGGGGATGGCGAGCAGTACTTC.

The chain combines TRBV6-1 with TRBJ2-7; 10 bases match TRBD1. The junction had 4 bases not matched to a gene; V was cut back by 2 bases and J by 3 bases. CDR3 length: 15 residues. Germline V gene lookup returns CDR1 MNHNS and CDR2 SASEGT. CDR3 nucleotides: TGTGCCAGCAGTGAACCGGGACAGGGGTACTACGAGCAGTACTTC. It yields the protein CASSEPGQGYYEQYF.

This chain uses TRBV7-9 with TRBJ2-3, with D perhaps TRBD2 (6 bases). Germline CDR1 reads SEHNR; CDR2 reads FQNEAQ (reference sequence). CDR3 length: 16 amino acids. Trimming stripped 1 base from V and 4 bases from J, with 15 bases between. In DNA form, the CDR3 reads TGTGCCAGCAGCTTAGGTAACGGGGGATTCGCAGATACGCAGTATTTT. Translation gives CASSLGNGGFADTQYF.

The genes are TRBV6-1 and TRBJ1-1; 7 nucleotides align to TRBD1. Germline loops: CDR1 MNHNS, CDR2 SASEGT. J lost 0 bases, V lost 0 bases, and 4 bases had no gene match. The length of the CDR3 is 16 residues. The CDR3 nucleotides are TGTGCCAGCAGTGAAGCTAGGGGGCAATTGAACACTGAAGCTTTCTTT. Encoded protein: CASSEARGQLNTEAFF.

This clonotype has a count of ten or more. The gene calls are TRBV6-5 and TRBJ1-5; D is perhaps TRBD1 (6 bases). Germline assignment: CDR1 MNHEY and CDR2 SVGAGI. Trimming removed 6 bases at V and 2 bases at J, with 11 bases between. This CDR3 has 14 amino acids. DNA of the CDR3: TGTGCCAGCAGCCCCAGACAGGGCAATCAGCCCCAGCATTTT. This sequence encodes CASSPRQGNQPQHF.

This clonotype was seen many times. J is TRBJ1-2 and V is TRBV4-1; 11 bases are a match to TRBD1. The CDR3 contains 16 residues. Unmatched junction bases numbered 3, after V lost 1 base and J lost 2 bases. Per the germline V gene, CDR1 is MGHRA and CDR2 is YSYEKL. As DNA, the CDR3 is TGCGCCAGCAGCCAAGGGACAGGGGGCAAAAACTATGGCTACACCTTC. This gives the protein CASSQGTGGKNYGYTF.

V and J are TRBV12-3 or TRBV12-4 and TRBJ2-1, with D uncertain. With 3 bases removed from V and 3 bases from J, the gap between germline ends came to 6 bases. This CDR3 contains 13 residues. The CDR3 bases are TGTGCCAGCAGTTTGCCATTCTACAATGAGCAGTTCTTC. This codes for CASSLPFYNEQFF.

As concerns this clonotype: At one end, the junction sequence differs from germline, possibly due to a read error. The J gene is TRBJ2-3, the V gene TRBV20-1; D is uncertain. The CDR3 extends over 12 amino acids. Germline-derived CDR1 and CDR2 are DFQATT and SNEGSKA (reference sequence). CDR3 loop: CSASLRPDTKYF. The CDR3 region has the DNA TGCAGTGCTAGTTTACGGCCAGATACGAAGTATTTT.

To note about this clonotype: This could be a read error, since a much larger clone is one nucleotide away. In nucleotides, the CDR3 is TGTGTCAGCAGGATAGGGACAGGGGGCGTGGGGAACACTGAAGCTTTCTTT. Encoded protein: CVSRIGTGGVGNTEAFF. V and J are TRBV27 and TRBJ1-1; 12 bases are a match to TRBD1. The germline CDR1 and CDR2 sequences are MNHEY and SMNVEV (reference sequence). This CDR3 comprises 17 residues.

Turning to this clonotype: A much larger clone differs from this one at a single base, so this may be a read error. V gene TRBV29-1 combines with J gene TRBJ2-1; D gene uncertain. Trimming took off 7 bases at V and 9 bases at J, with 10 bases between the two ends. This CDR3 is built from 10 residues. From germline, CDR1 is SQVTM and CDR2 ANQGSEA. CDR3 coding DNA: TGCAGCGCTGCGTTGGGTGAGCAGTTCTTC. Residues: CSAALGEQFF.

This chain connects TRBV28 to TRBJ1-6, with 9 bases fitting TRBD1. V was clipped by 6 bases and J by 6 bases; unmatched bases: 6. The CDR3 is 15 amino acids. From germline, CDR1 is MDHEN and CDR2 SYDVKM. The CDR3 reads CASSPQGAGNSPLHF. The CDR3 DNA reads as TGTGCCAGCAGCCCACAGGGGGCCGGTAATTCACCCCTCCACTTT. Using reference TRBV28 and TRBJ1-6 for the parts outside the CDR3, the full variable domain is DVKVTQSSRYLVKRTGEKVFLECVQDMDHENMFWYRQDPGLGLRLIYFSYDVKMKEKGDIPEGYSVSREKKERFSLILESASTNQTSMYLCASSPQGAGNSPLHFGNGTRLTVT.

This clonotype has more than one count but fewer than ten. The chain links TRBV2 to TRBJ2-3; D remains ambiguous. Per germline, CDR1 SNHLY and CDR2 FYNNEI. Trimming took 5 bases from V and 0 from J, leaving 12 bases between them. CDR3 length: 15 residues. The CDR3: CASSTDPPSTDTQYF. DNA of the CDR3: TGTGCCAGCAGTACAGACCCGCCGAGCACAGATACGCAGTATTTT.

The chain joins TRBV7-2 to TRBJ2-5; possible D gene TRBD2, 5 bases. The germline V gene encodes CDR1 SGHTA and CDR2 FQGNSA. V dropped 3 bases and J dropped 4 bases, with 21 bases sitting between them. The CDR3 runs to 17 residues. The CDR3 reads CASSLGGSRKLGETQYF. CDR3 DNA: TGTGCCAGCAGCTTGGGCGGGTCTCGGAAGTTGGGAGAGACCCAGTACTTC.

This clonotype was counted ten times or more. The gene calls are TRBV20-1 and TRBJ1-2; maybe TRBD1 (5 bases). CDR3 length: 14 residues. The germline gives CDR1 DFQATT, CDR2 SNEGSKA (reference sequence). V lost 1 base to trimming and J lost 1 base, with 10 bases between them. CDR3 amino acids: CSARGQGDNYGYTF. DNA for the CDR3: TGCAGTGCTAGAGGGCAGGGTGATAACTATGGCTACACCTTC.

The chain combines TRBV20-1 with TRBJ2-5; possible D gene TRBD2, 6 bases. Germline CDR1 and CDR2: DFQATT and SNEGSKA (reference sequence). V lost 8 bases and J 1 base, leaving 11 bases between the germline ends. The CDR3 consists of 12 residues. CDR3 protein: CSFGSPQETQYF. CDR3 bases: TGCAGTTTCGGGAGCCCCCAAGAGACCCAGTACTTC.

This clonotype was observed many times. V gene TRBV20-1 combines with J gene TRBJ1-2, with 8 bases identical to TRBD1. The trim removed 3 bases at V and 4 bases at J, leaving 7 bases unmatched. The CDR3 length is 14 residues. In germline, CDR1 is DFQATT, CDR2 SNEGSKA (reference sequence). In DNA, the CDR3 is TGCAGTGCTAGTCGGACAGGGTTGGCCTATGGCTACACCTTC. Its translation: CSASRTGLAYGYTF.